This TCR beta chain came from a study of blood T cells in healthy people across ages. The CDR3 has 15 residues. Germline loops: CDR1 SGHVS, CDR2 FQNEAQ. The V and J ends lost 6 bases and 0 bases, in that order; junction bases with no gene match: 8. This clonotype was found a few times. A second roughly 6 to 11 cycle PCR used barcoded and J-beta primers. MiXCR was run by TCRdb on the 5' RACE reads, yielding one entry per CDR3 protein. In the table there are 1.5 million to 2 million distinct CDR3 sequences, about 50% of which are singletons. This TCR was recovered from a woman aged 40 to 50 in good health. The chain combines TRBV7-8 with TRBJ2-7, with 7 bases aligning to TRBD2. The sequenced sample consisted of blood. The DNA of the CDR3 is TGTGCCAGCAGTCTAAGGCGGGGGACCTCCTACGAGCAGTACTTC. Protein: CASSLRRGTSYEQYF. Using reference TRBV7-8 and TRBJ2-7 for the parts outside the CDR3, the full variable domain is GAGVSQSPRYKVAKRGQDVALRCDPISGHVSLFWYQQALGQGPEFLTYFQNEAQLDKSGLPSDRFFAERPEGSVSTLKIQRTQQEDSAVYLCASSLRRGTSYEQYFGPGTRLTVT.